Listed below are T cell receptor beta chains from one sample, sequenced in a study of T cell responses to AZD1222 COVID-19 vaccine. Generated by immunoSEQ multiplex PCR, the TCRdb table keeps only in-frame clones and is missing some. Found here are some 140,000 clones, about 88% of them singletons; the top ten hold less than 3.5%. The sequencing used peripheral blood, collected on day 0 of AZD1222 vaccination. The origin of the receptors is an adult in good health. Each CDR3 is given with its conserved first and last residue. The D gene is left open where the match is weak. Rows give clone size only sometimes, using once, few, many, or a class for an expanded clone.

CDR3 protein,CDR3 DNA,D gene,clone size,J gene,V gene
CASSLAGQGNYGYTF,TGTGCCAGCAGCTTAGCCGGACAGGGAAACTATGGCTACACCTTC,TRBD1,.,TRBJ1-2,TRBV7-9
CASSIYPGLAKRSSYEQYF,TGTGCCAGTAGTATCTATCCCGGACTAGCGAAAAGGAGCTCCTACGAGCAGTACTTC,TRBD2,.,TRBJ2-7,TRBV19
CASSPGLTNEQFF,TGCGCCAGCAGCCCGGGACTTACCAATGAGCAGTTCTTC,.,.,TRBJ2-1,TRBV5-1
CASSALQGATEKLFF,TGTGCCAGCAGCGCACTACAGGGGGCGACTGAAAAACTGTTTTTT,TRBD1,.,TRBJ1-4,TRBV9
CASSLGTVLNYGYTF,TGTGCCAGCAGCTTAGGGACGGTACTTAACTATGGCTACACCTTC,.,.,TRBJ1-2,TRBV7-9
CASRPDRGNQPQHF,TGTGCCAGCAGACCCGACAGGGGCAATCAGCCCCAGCATTTT,TRBD1,.,TRBJ1-5,TRBV2
CAIQGAGNQPQHF,TGTGCCATACAGGGGGCTGGCAATCAGCCCCAGCATTTT,TRBD1,.,TRBJ1-5,TRBV2
CASSLAGSGETQYF,TGTGCCAGCAGCTTGGCAGGGTCGGGGGAGACCCAGTACTTC,.,.,TRBJ2-5,TRBV5-6
CASSREGTGLAPLHF,TGTGCCAGCAGCCGGGAGGGGACAGGGTTAGCACCCCTCCACTTT,TRBD1,.,TRBJ1-6,TRBV7-2
CASSRGPEKLFF,TGTGCCAGCAGCCGGGGGCCGGAAAAACTGTTTTTT,.,.,TRBJ1-4,TRBV7-9
CASSHRTGALSGANVLTF,TGTGCCAGCAGCCACCGGACAGGTGCCCTCTCTGGGGCCAACGTCCTGACTTTC,TRBD1,.,TRBJ2-6,TRBV27
CASSVDGNYGYTF,TGTGCCAGCAGCGTGGACGGGAACTATGGCTACACCTTC,.,.,TRBJ1-2,TRBV9
CASSPLGHSNQPQHF,TGCGCCAGCAGCCCCCTCGGACACTCCAATCAGCCCCAGCATTTT,.,few,TRBJ1-5,TRBV5-1
CASTILAGENQPQHF,TGTGCCAGTACCATCCTAGCGGGTGAAAATCAGCCCCAGCATTTT,.,.,TRBJ1-5,TRBV19
CASSRDITRSTEAFF,TGTGCCAGCAGCCGGGACATTACGAGGAGCACTGAAGCTTTCTTT,.,.,TRBJ1-1,TRBV6-5
CASSGGVYEQYF,TGTGCCAGCAGCGGGGGAGTCTACGAGCAGTACTTC,.,.,TRBJ2-7,TRBV7-2
CASSFQTSGVNEQFF,TGTGCCAGCAGCTTTCAGACTAGCGGGGTCAATGAGCAGTTCTTC,TRBD2,.,TRBJ2-1,TRBV7-2
CASPGNVGGQPQHF,TGTGCCAGCCCTGGTAATGTAGGAGGTCAGCCCCAGCATTTT,.,.,TRBJ1-5,TRBV3-1/TRBV3-2
CASSPGTPYEQYF,TGTGCCAGCAGCCCCGGGACTCCCTACGAGCAGTACTTC,.,.,TRBJ2-7,TRBV3-1/TRBV3-2
CASSLYRVENTGELFF,TGTGCCAGCTCACTTTACAGGGTCGAGAACACCGGGGAGCTGTTTTTT,.,.,TRBJ2-2,TRBV18
CASDVGVGYGYTF,TGTGCCAGTGACGTGGGGGTCGGGTATGGCTACACCTTC,.,.,TRBJ1-2,TRBV19
CASSQDRWGSGTGELFF,TGTGCCAGCAGCCAAGATCGGTGGGGGTCGGGCACCGGGGAGCTGTTTTTT,.,.,TRBJ2-2,TRBV14
CASSEVGGRDTGELFF,TGTGCCAGCAGTGAAGTTGGGGGCAGGGACACCGGGGAGCTGTTTTTT,.,.,TRBJ2-2,TRBV2
CASSQTNYEQYF,TGTGCCAGCAGCCAAACAAACTACGAGCAGTACTTC,.,.,TRBJ2-7,TRBV4-2
CTSSEDLTPPNIQYF,TGCACCAGCAGCGAGGACCTGACTCCCCCAAACATTCAGTACTTC,.,.,TRBJ2-4,TRBV1
CASSDSPGRPTDTQYF,TGTGCCAGCAGTGATTCTCCGGGACGGCCCACAGATACGCAGTATTTT,.,.,TRBJ2-3,TRBV2
CASSATSGGPANTGELFF,TGTGCCAGCAGCGCCACTAGCGGGGGGCCCGCGAACACCGGGGAGCTGTTTTTT,TRBD2,.,TRBJ2-2,TRBV9
CASSLAQGIQGYTF,TGTGCCAGCAGCTTAGCACAGGGGATCCAAGGCTACACCTTC,TRBD1,.,TRBJ1-2,TRBV7-9
CASSPGPEFREKLFF,TGTGCCAGCTCACCTGGTCCGGAATTCCGAGAAAAACTGTTTTTT,.,.,TRBJ1-4,TRBV18
CASSRGSGIFHYEQYF,TGTGCCAGCAGCCGCGGATCGGGCATCTTCCATTACGAGCAGTACTTC,.,.,TRBJ2-7,TRBV11-1
CASSAVRQGNSPLHF,TGTGCCAGCTCGGCGGTTAGGCAGGGGAATTCACCCCTCCACTTT,.,.,TRBJ1-6,TRBV18
CASSTPRAGKPEAFF,TGTGCCAGCAGTACTCCCCGGGCTGGGAAGCCTGAAGCTTTCTTT,.,.,TRBJ1-1,TRBV6-5
CASSALPGTSSTDTQYF,TGTGCCAGCAGTGCCCTACCCGGGACGTCTAGCACAGATACGCAGTATTTT,.,.,TRBJ2-3,TRBV6-2/TRBV6-3
CASSSLPGRSYGYTF,TGTGCCAGCAGTTCTCTCCCTGGGAGGAGCTATGGCTACACCTTC,.,.,TRBJ1-2,TRBV2
CASSYGAGNQPQHF,TGTGCCAGCAGTTACGGCGCGGGGAATCAGCCCCAGCATTTT,.,.,TRBJ1-5,TRBV6-6
CASSEDTSSYEQYF,TGTGCCAGCAGCGAAGACACGAGCTCCTACGAGCAGTACTTC,.,.,TRBJ2-7,TRBV2
CASSYRLEAFF,TGTGCCAGCAGTTACCGGCTTGAAGCTTTCTTT,.,.,TRBJ1-1,TRBV6-2/TRBV6-3
CASSETSGVYNEQFF,TGTGCCAGCAGCGAAACTAGCGGGGTTTACAATGAGCAGTTCTTC,TRBD2,once,TRBJ2-1,TRBV5-4
CASSPTGAGYGYTF,TGTGCCAGCAGCCCTACAGGGGCGGGCTATGGCTACACCTTC,TRBD1,.,TRBJ1-2,TRBV5-4
CASRASHRGEETQYF,TGTGCCAGCAGAGCAAGTCACAGGGGCGAAGAGACCCAGTACTTC,TRBD1,.,TRBJ2-5,TRBV7-8
CASSSTVYEQYF,TGTGCCAGCAGCTCAACGGTCTACGAGCAGTACTTC,.,.,TRBJ2-7,TRBV7-2
CASSTRTSWDTEAFF,TGTGCCAGTAGTACCCGGACCTCATGGGACACTGAAGCTTTCTTT,.,.,TRBJ1-1,TRBV19
CASREGQGLNYGYTF,TGTGCCAGCAGAGAAGGACAGGGACTAAACTATGGCTACACCTTC,TRBD1,.,TRBJ1-2,TRBV6-1
CSAGGLQETQYF,TGTTCAGCGGGGGGCCTCCAAGAGACCCAGTACTTC,TRBD2,.,TRBJ2-5,TRBV18
CASSVQAEETQYF,TGTGCCAGTAGTGTGCAAGCGGAAGAGACCCAGTACTTC,.,.,TRBJ2-5,TRBV19
CAISVDREYGYTF,TGTGCCATCAGTGTGGACAGGGAATATGGCTACACCTTC,TRBD1,.,TRBJ1-2,TRBV10-3
CASRGGTGGQPQHF,TGTGCCAGCAGGGGTGGGACAGGGGGACAGCCCCAGCATTTT,TRBD1,once,TRBJ1-5,TRBV28
CASSLPSGRGEYEQYF,TGTGCCAGCAGCCTCCCTTCGGGGAGAGGGGAATACGAGCAGTACTTC,.,.,TRBJ2-7,TRBV3-1/TRBV3-2
CASRTGISNQPQHF,TGTGCCAGTAGGACAGGGATTAGCAATCAGCCCCAGCATTTT,TRBD1,.,TRBJ1-5,TRBV19
CATSSRDAVWQPQHF,TGTGCCACCAGCAGCCGGGACGCCGTTTGGCAGCCCCAGCATTTT,.,.,TRBJ1-5,TRBV15
CASRWTSGGLSYEQYF,TGTGCCAGCAGATGGACTAGCGGGGGGCTAAGCTACGAGCAGTACTTC,TRBD2,.,TRBJ2-7,TRBV2
CASRLAGGLEQFF,TGTGCCAGCCGACTAGCGGGGGGGCTTGAGCAGTTCTTC,TRBD2,few,TRBJ2-1,TRBV2
CASSLLRLTEAFF,TGTGCCAGCAGCTTGCTTCGCCTCACTGAAGCTTTCTTT,.,.,TRBJ1-1,TRBV7-2
CASSLAGGNGYTF,TGTGCCAGCAGTTTAGCGGGGGGCAATGGCTACACCTTC,.,.,TRBJ1-2,TRBV12-3/TRBV12-4
CASSSPRQGAPGELFF,TGTGCCAGCAGTTCCCCCCGGCAGGGGGCTCCCGGGGAGCTGTTTTTT,TRBD1,.,TRBJ2-2,TRBV6-6
CASSQRGGMFF,TGTGCCAGCAGCCAACGGGGGGGCATGTTCTTC,TRBD2,many,TRBJ2-1,TRBV3-1/TRBV3-2
CASSQIMKGTEAFF,TGTGCCAGCAGCCAGATTATGAAGGGCACTGAAGCTTTCTTT,.,.,TRBJ1-1,TRBV7-9